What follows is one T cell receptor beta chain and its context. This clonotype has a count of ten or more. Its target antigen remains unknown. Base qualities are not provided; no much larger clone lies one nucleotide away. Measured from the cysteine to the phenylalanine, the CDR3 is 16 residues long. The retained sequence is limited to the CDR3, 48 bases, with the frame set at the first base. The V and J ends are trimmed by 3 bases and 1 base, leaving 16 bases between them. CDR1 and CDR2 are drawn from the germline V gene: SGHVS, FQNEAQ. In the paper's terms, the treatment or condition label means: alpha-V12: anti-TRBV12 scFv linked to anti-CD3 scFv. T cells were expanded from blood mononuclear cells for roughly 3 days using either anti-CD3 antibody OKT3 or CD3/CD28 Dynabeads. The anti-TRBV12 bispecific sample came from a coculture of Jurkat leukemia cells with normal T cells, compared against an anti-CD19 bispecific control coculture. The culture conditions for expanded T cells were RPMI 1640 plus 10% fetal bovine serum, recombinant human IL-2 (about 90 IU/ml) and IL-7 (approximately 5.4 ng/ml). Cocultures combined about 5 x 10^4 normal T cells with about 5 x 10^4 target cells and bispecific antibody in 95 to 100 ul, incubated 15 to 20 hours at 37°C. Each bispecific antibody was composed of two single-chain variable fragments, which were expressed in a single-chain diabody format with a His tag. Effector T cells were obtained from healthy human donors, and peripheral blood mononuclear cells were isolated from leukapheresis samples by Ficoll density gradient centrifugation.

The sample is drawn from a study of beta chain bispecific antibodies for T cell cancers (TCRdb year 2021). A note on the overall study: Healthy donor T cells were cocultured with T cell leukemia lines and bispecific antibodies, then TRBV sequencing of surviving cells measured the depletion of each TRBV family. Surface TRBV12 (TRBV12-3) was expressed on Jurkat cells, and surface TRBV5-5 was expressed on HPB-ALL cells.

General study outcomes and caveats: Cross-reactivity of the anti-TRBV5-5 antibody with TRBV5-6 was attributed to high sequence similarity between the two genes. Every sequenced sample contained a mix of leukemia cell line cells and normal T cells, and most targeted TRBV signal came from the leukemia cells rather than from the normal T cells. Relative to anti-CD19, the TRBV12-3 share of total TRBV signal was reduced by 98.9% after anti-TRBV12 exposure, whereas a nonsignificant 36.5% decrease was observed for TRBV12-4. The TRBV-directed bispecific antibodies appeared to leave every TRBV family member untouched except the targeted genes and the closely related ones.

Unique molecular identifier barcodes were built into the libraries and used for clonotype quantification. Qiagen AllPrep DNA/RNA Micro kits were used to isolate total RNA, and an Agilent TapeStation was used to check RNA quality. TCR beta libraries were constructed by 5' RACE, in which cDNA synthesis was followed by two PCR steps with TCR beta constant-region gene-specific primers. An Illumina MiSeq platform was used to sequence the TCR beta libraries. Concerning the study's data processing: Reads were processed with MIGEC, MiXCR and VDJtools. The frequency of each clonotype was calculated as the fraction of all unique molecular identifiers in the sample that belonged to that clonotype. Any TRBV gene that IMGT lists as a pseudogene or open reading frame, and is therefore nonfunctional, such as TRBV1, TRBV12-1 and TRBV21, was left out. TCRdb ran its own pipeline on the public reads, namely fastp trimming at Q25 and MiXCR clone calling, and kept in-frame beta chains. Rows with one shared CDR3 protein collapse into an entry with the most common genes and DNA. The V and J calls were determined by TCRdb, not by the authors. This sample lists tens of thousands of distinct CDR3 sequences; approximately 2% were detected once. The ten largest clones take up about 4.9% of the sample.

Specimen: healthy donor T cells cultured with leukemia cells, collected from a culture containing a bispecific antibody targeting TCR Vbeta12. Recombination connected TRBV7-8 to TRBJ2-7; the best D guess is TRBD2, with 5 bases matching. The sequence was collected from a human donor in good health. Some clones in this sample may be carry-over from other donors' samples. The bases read TGTGCCAGCAGCTTTATGGCGGACTGGGCATCCTACGAGCAGTACTTC. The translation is CASSFMADWASYEQYF.